This T cell receptor beta chain was retrieved from a study of cytomegalovirus exposure and HLA in healthy donors. In the study overall: Unique TCR beta sequences numbering about 100 million came from 150 million to 200 million T cells in an earlier analysis. Study-level findings and limits: Most CMV-associated TCR beta chains were later found to appear HLA-restricted.

In regard to this clone: Its antigen is unknown.

Use of 60 Vbeta and 13 Jbeta primers characterized the PCR. Using immunoSEQ multiplex PCR, the repertoire was profiled, and TCRdb retains in-frame clones only, with some absent. The table has some 100,000 clones, 79% seen once. Germline values: CDR1 SGDLS, CDR2 YYNGEE. CDR3 length equals 17 residues. V lost 3 bases and J lost 7; bases outside the gene matches: 12. The sequenced sample consisted of PBMCs. The clonotype originates from a female donor in good health and CMV-seropositive. This chain connects TRBV9 to TRBJ2-3, with 12 bases fitting TRBD2. Written as DNA, the CDR3 is TGTGCCAGCAGCGACCCGAGGTCTAGCGGGGGGGCGCATACGCAGTATTTT. This gives the protein CASSDPRSSGGAHTQYF.